The TCR beta chain under discussion was sequenced for a study of shared clonotypes between healthy human individuals. Healthy HIV-negative adults with no recent acute infections or vaccinations were recruited as donors. Repertoires were generated with immunoSEQ multiplex PCR, while TCRdb's copy carries only in-frame clones and drops some. The sample has millions of clones, around 90% seen once. Remarks on this clone: At the DNA level, this CDR3 is encoded by other sequences in the same sample as well.

V lost 3 bases to trimming and J lost 2 bases; unmatched junction nucleotides: 6. The CDR3 is made up of 15 amino acids. Germline CDR1 reads SGDLS; CDR2 reads YYNGEE. This rearrangement joins TRBV9 to TRBJ2-3; TRBD2 matches 7 bases. This receptor was obtained from a man aged 18-30 years in good health. Material: naive CD4+ T cells sorted from blood. The subset is: CD45RA+ positively selected. The DNA for the CDR3 is TGTGCCAGCAGCGCCAGCGGGGCCTACACAGATACGCAGTATTTT. It is translated as CASSASGAYTDTQYF.